A selection of T cell receptor beta chains follows, all from one sample in a study of T cells in Graves' hyperthyroidism and ophthalmopathy. TCRdb re-called the multiplex PCR reads through MiXCR, storing one row per CDR3 protein. The sample carries fewer than 900,000 distinct CDR3 sequences, around a sixth recorded once. Source material: blood. Receptor source: a woman between 50 and 59 years old with Graves' hyperthyroidism that later progressed to Graves' ophthalmopathy. Each CDR3 is given with its conserved first and last residue. The D gene is left open where the match is weak. Size is omitted from some rows. Given values are once, few, many or a class for expanded clones.

V gene,J gene,D gene,clone size,CDR3 DNA,CDR3 protein
TRBV3-1,TRBJ2-7,NA,many,TGTGCCAGCAATCTTCAAGGAGGCGAGCAGTACTTC,CASNLQGGEQYF
TRBV3-1,TRBJ1-2,NA,many,TGTGCCAGCAGCCAAGATGGAGGCTATGGCTACACCTTC,CASSQDGGYGYTF
TRBV6-1,TRBJ1-5,NA,few,TGTGCCACACGACCAACGCAGGGGCAGGGTCAGCCCCAGCATTTT,CATRPTQGQGQPQHF
TRBV29-1,TRBJ1-1,NA,NA,TGCAGCGTGGGGAGCATGAACACTGAAGCTTTCTTT,CSVGSMNTEAFF
TRBV11-2,TRBJ1-2,NA,few,TGTGCCATGGGACCCTATGGCTACACCTTC,CAMGPYGYTF
TRBV20-1,TRBJ1-6,NA,few,TGCAGTGCTCCACCCCCACCCCGCACTAATTCACCCCTCCACTTT,CSAPPPPRTNSPLHF
TRBV5-6,TRBJ2-5,TRBD1,NA,TGTGCCAGCAGCATCCACGGACAGGGCGGTTGGGAGACCCAGTACTTC,CASSIHGQGGWETQYF
TRBV30,TRBJ1-1,NA,NA,TGTGCCTGGACCATGGACAGCAGTGAAGCTTTCTTT,CAWTMDSSEAFF
TRBV20-1,TRBJ2-1,NA,few,TGCAGTGGGGAAATGGGGATCAATGAGCAGTTCTTC,CSGEMGINEQFF
TRBV27,TRBJ2-3,NA,many,TGTGCCAGCACGGACATCTATCTAAGCACAGATACGCAGTATTTT,CASTDIYLSTDTQYF
TRBV12-5,TRBJ2-2,NA,many,TGTGCTAGTGGTTTGGCGGCAGGGCTACACGGGGAGCTGTTTTTT,CASGLAAGLHGELFF
TRBV6-1,TRBJ2-2,TRBD2,NA,TGTGCCAGCAGTGATGGGGCTCTAGCGGACACCGGGGAGCTGTTTTTT,CASSDGALADTGELFF
TRBV29-1,TRBJ1-2,NA,few,TGCAGCGTTAATCCTGACAGGACTAACTATGGCTACACCTTC,CSVNPDRTNYGYTF
TRBV10-3,TRBJ1-1,NA,many,TGTGCCATCAGTGAAGGGGACGGTAACACTGAAGCTTTCTTT,CAISEGDGNTEAFF
TRBV7-2,TRBJ1-1,NA,NA,TGTGCCAGCAGCTGGGGGGGATATAACACTGAAGCTTTCTTT,CASSWGGYNTEAFF
TRBV5-1,TRBJ1-1,TRBD1,many,TGCGCCAGCAGCTTGATCCTCGGGGGAGTGGACAGGGGCACTGAAGCTTTCTTT,CASSLILGGVDRGTEAFF
TRBV9,TRBJ2-5,TRBD1,NA,TGTGCCAGCAGCGCCCTCGGGACAGGGTTGGAGACCCAGTACTTC,CASSALGTGLETQYF
TRBV27,TRBJ1-1,TRBD1,many,TGTGCCAGCAGTTCGCGGGGGACAGGGAGCACTGAAGCTTTCTTT,CASSSRGTGSTEAFF
TRBV5-1,TRBJ2-1,TRBD1,NA,TGCGCCAGCAGCTGGGGACAGGGGACTAATGAGCAGTTCTTC,CASSWGQGTNEQFF
TRBV5-1,TRBJ1-1,NA,many,TGCGCCAGCAGCTTGGTGGGGTTTTCCACTGAAGCTTTCTTT,CASSLVGFSTEAFF
TRBV11-2,TRBJ1-2,NA,many,TGTGCCAGCAGCTTAGATTTCAACGCGAGGGAGGGCTACACCTTC,CASSLDFNAREGYTF
TRBV27,TRBJ1-2,TRBD1,NA,TGTGCCAGCAGTGGGGACAGGGCTGGCTACACCTTC,CASSGDRAGYTF
TRBV19,TRBJ1-5,TRBD1,few,TGTGCCAGTAGTGCCCAACAGGGGAATCAGCCCCAGCATTTT,CASSAQQGNQPQHF
TRBV19,TRBJ1-2,TRBD1,few,TGTGCCAGTAGTCCAGGACAGGGGGCGACGTATGGCTACACCTTC,CASSPGQGATYGYTF
TRBV5-8,TRBJ2-6,NA,NA,TGTGCCAGCAGCTTGTGGCATACTGGGGCCAACGTCCTGACTTTC,CASSLWHTGANVLTF
TRBV7-8,TRBJ2-1,TRBD1,many,TGTGCCAGCAGCTTAGTAGGGACAGGGAAAAGGTTCGATGAGCAGTTCTTC,CASSLVGTGKRFDEQFF
TRBV25-1,TRBJ2-5,TRBD1,NA,TGTGCCAGCAGTGAATATCGACAGGGAAAAGAGACCCAGTACTTC,CASSEYRQGKETQYF
TRBV30,TRBJ1-4,TRBD1,many,TGTGCCTGGAGCCTAAAGGGGGCGTGGGAAAAACTGTTTTTT,CAWSLKGAWEKLFF
TRBV9,TRBJ2-2,NA,few,TGTGCCAGCAGCGTGGGGGGCCGGCAGCCGAACACCGGGGAGCTGTTTTTT,CASSVGGRQPNTGELFF
TRBV20-1,TRBJ2-7,NA,many,TGCAGTGCTAGCACCCCACCGAGTTCCTACGAGCAGTACTTC,CSASTPPSSYEQYF
TRBV5-1,TRBJ1-1,NA,few,TGCGCCAGCAATCCACAGGGTAACATGAACACTGAAGCTTTCTTT,CASNPQGNMNTEAFF
TRBV7-2,TRBJ2-1,NA,NA,TGTGCCAGCAGCCACGTCCGGGGCAGCTCCTACAATGAGCAGTTCTTC,CASSHVRGSSYNEQFF
TRBV6-6,TRBJ2-5,TRBD1,many,TGTGCCAGCAGTTACTACTCAGGGGGCAGCCAAGAGACCCAGTACTTC,CASSYYSGGSQETQYF
TRBV24-1,TRBJ2-5,NA,NA,TGTGCCACCAGTGATGGGGGCAGAGAGACCCAGTACTTC,CATSDGGRETQYF
TRBV5-6,TRBJ1-2,TRBD1,few,TGTGCCAGCAGCAAGGACAGGGGCTATGGCTACACCTTC,CASSKDRGYGYTF
TRBV28,TRBJ1-5,TRBD1,many,TGTGCCAGCAGTCCCGGGACAGGGACCTATAGCAATCAGCCCCAGCATTTT,CASSPGTGTYSNQPQHF
TRBV6-5,TRBJ2-5,NA,NA,TGTGCCAGCAGTTACCGGGGCAACGGGGAGACCCAGTACTTC,CASSYRGNGETQYF
TRBV11-2,TRBJ2-7,NA,many,TGTGCCAGCAGCTTAGATCGGGGCTGGGAGCAGTACTTC,CASSLDRGWEQYF
TRBV7-2,TRBJ1-2,TRBD1,many,TGTGCCAGCAGCTTAGTCCCAACAGGGGCGGATGGCTACACCTTC,CASSLVPTGADGYTF
TRBV6-2/TRBV6-3,TRBJ2-7,TRBD2,NA,TGTGCCAGCAGTTACCCAGCGGGGGAAACCTACGAGCAGTACTTC,CASSYPAGETYEQYF
TRBV27,TRBJ1-3,TRBD1,NA,TGTGCCAGCAGTCAACTCCCTTTCCCGGGACAGTCTTCTGGAAACACCATATATTTT,CASSQLPFPGQSSGNTIYF
TRBV11-1,TRBJ1-6,NA,NA,TGTACCAGCAGACCGACCGGGACACTAAATTCACCCCTCCACTTT,CTSRPTGTLNSPLHF
TRBV6-1,TRBJ2-1,TRBD2,NA,TGTGCCAGCAACCGAGCGGGGGGGCGGGATGAGCAGTTCTTC,CASNRAGGRDEQFF
TRBV5-1,TRBJ1-2,NA,few,TGCGCCAGCAGCTTGACCTCTGACGGCTATGGCTACACCTTC,CASSLTSDGYGYTF
TRBV12-5,TRBJ1-2,TRBD1,few,TGTGCTAGTGGTTGGGACAGGGGACGGAATGGCTACACCTTC,CASGWDRGRNGYTF
TRBV20-1,TRBJ2-3,TRBD1,many,TGCAGTGCTTGGGACAGGGCCACAGATACGCAGTATTTT,CSAWDRATDTQYF
TRBV12-3/TRBV12-4,TRBJ2-1,NA,few,TGTGCCAGCAGCCCTACCCGGGACTTGTACAATGAGCAGTTCTTC,CASSPTRDLYNEQFF
TRBV19,TRBJ2-7,NA,few,TGTGCCAGTAGCCGAACAGGATCCGCGGCCGAGCAGTACTTC,CASSRTGSAAEQYF
TRBV20-1,TRBJ1-1,NA,many,TGCAGTGCTAGAGATCCGCGGCGGGGGGATGGGGACACTGAAGCTTTCTTT,CSARDPRRGDGDTEAFF
TRBV10-1,TRBJ1-6,NA,few,TGCGCCAGCAGTGAAAGTTTCTCCTATAATTCACCCCTCCACTTT,CASSESFSYNSPLHF
TRBV11-2,TRBJ2-2,NA,many,TGTGCCAGCAACCCCGGCTCGGTTATAGGCACCGGGGAGCTGTTTTTT,CASNPGSVIGTGELFF
TRBV6-1,TRBJ1-3,NA,NA,TGTGCCAGCAGAGGCTACAGGGAGTTTGGAAACACCATATATTTT,CASRGYREFGNTIYF
TRBV2,TRBJ2-2,NA,NA,TGTGCCAGCAGTGAACTGCGCCAGGGATCCGGGGAGCTGTTTTTT,CASSELRQGSGELFF
TRBV6-1,TRBJ2-1,TRBD2,NA,TGTGCCAGTAGCGGGGGGGCTAATTTTGATGAGCAGTTCTTC,CASSGGANFDEQFF
TRBV6-1,TRBJ1-2,NA,NA,TGTGCCAGCAGAAACCTGGGGGGCGCTTTAGGAGGCTACACCTTC,CASRNLGGALGGYTF
TRBV5-1,TRBJ2-4,NA,NA,TGCGCCAGCAGCTTGGAAGGATTAAACATTCAGTACTTC,CASSLEGLNIQYF
TRBV12-3/TRBV12-4,TRBJ2-2,NA,NA,TGTGCCAGCAGCTTCGGGGGTTGGGGTCCCGAGGACACCGGGGAGCTGTTTTTT,CASSFGGWGPEDTGELFF
TRBV7-8,TRBJ1-2,NA,few,TGTGCCAGCAGCCCTCCGGGACGGATTAACTATGGCTACACCTTC,CASSPPGRINYGYTF
TRBV12-3/TRBV12-4,TRBJ1-3,TRBD1,many,TGTGCCAGCAGTTCCGGACAGGGGGGAAACACCATATATTTT,CASSSGQGGNTIYF
TRBV7-9,TRBJ2-7,TRBD1,many,TGTGCCAGCAGCAACCCGGACAGGTCCGCCTACGAGCAGTACTTC,CASSNPDRSAYEQYF